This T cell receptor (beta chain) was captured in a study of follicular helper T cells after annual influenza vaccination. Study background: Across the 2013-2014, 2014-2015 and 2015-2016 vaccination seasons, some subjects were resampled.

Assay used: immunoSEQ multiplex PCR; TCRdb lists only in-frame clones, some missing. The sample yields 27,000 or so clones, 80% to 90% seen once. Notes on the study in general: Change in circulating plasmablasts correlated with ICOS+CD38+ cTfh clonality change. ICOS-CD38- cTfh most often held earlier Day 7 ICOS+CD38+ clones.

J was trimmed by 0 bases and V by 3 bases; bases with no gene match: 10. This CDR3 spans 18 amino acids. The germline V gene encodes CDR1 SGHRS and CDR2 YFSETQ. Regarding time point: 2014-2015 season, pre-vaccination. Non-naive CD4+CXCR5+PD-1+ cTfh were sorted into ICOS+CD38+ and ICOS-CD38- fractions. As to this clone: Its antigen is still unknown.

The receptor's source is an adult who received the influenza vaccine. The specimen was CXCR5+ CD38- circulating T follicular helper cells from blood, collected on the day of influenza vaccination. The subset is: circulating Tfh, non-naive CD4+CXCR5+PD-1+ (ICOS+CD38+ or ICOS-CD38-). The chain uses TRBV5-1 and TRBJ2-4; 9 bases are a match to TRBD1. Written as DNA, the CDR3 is TGCGCCAGCAGCTCCCGCTCACAGGGGGCATTAGCCAAAAACATTCAGTACTTC. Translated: CASSSRSQGALAKNIQYF.